One sample yielded the 5 T cell receptor beta chains listed below, sequenced in a study of blood T cell repertoires in COVID-19. Measured with immunoSEQ multiplex PCR; TCRdb has only the in-frame clones, and not every one. The sample carries 250,000 to 400,000 clones, 88% recorded once. The sequenced material came from peripheral blood. Source of these receptors: a woman under 40 with COVID-19, enrolled during active disease.

The genes are TRBV27 and TRBJ2-7; no definite D call. The V gene's germline CDR1 is MNHEY and CDR2 SMNVEV (reference sequence). The CDR3 runs to 12 residues. Deletions cut 5 bases from V and 0 bases from J, with 5 bases between. CDR3 region: CASSPSSYEQYF. The CDR3 coding sequence is TGTGCCAGCAGTCCGAGCTCCTACGAGCAGTACTTC.

The rearrangement joins TRBV7-9 to TRBJ2-6, with D uncertain. Trimming removed 5 bases from V and 3 bases from J, with 8 bases in between. This CDR3 is built from 14 residues. Germline CDR1 is SEHNR and CDR2 is FQNEAQ (reference sequence). CDR3 DNA sequence: TGTGCCAGCAGCCGGAGTGGTGGGGCCAACGTCCTGACTTTC. Its protein is CASSRSGGANVLTF.

This chain connects TRBV11-3 to TRBJ2-3; no clear D gene. The CDR3 spans 16 residues. Per germline, CDR1 SGHNT and CDR2 YENEEA. Trimming took 4 bases from V and 6 from J, leaving 20 bases between them. Written as DNA, the CDR3 is TGTGCCAGCAGCTCGCGCGGAACCACAATGATGGATACGCAGTATTTT. Its translation: CASSSRGTTMMDTQYF.

The J gene is TRBJ1-2, the V gene TRBV7-9; TRBD1 might be the D (6 bases). The germline CDR1 and CDR2 sequences are SEHNR and FQNEAQ (reference sequence). CDR3 size: 15 residues. V lost 1 base, J lost 3 bases, and 12 bases lay in between. CDR3 residues: CASSLDRVDDYGYTF. The CDR3 region has the DNA TGTGCCAGCAGCTTAGACAGGGTAGATGACTATGGCTACACCTTC.

V gene TRBV2 combines with J gene TRBJ1-2; maybe TRBD1 (5 bases). The germline V gene has CDR1 SNHLY and CDR2 FYNNEI. CDR3 length equals 14 residues. The V and J ends lost 4 bases and 3 bases respectively, with 12 bases between them. CDR3 DNA sequence: TGTGCCAGCAGTGGGTTAGGGGTTGACTATGGCTACACCTTC. Translated, it gives CASSGLGVDYGYTF.